This T cell receptor (beta chain) was retrieved from a study of cytomegalovirus exposure and HLA in healthy donors. Points from the study as a whole: In vitro checks showed that a few CMV-associated chains really do target CMV antigens.

The method was immunoSEQ multiplex PCR; TCRdb's version includes in-frame clones alone and lacks a portion of them. The data contain 95,000 to 150,000 clones, 80% to 90% of them singletons. While the first cohort had 600 to 750 subjects, the donors belonged to the separate validation cohort of 100 to 150 subjects. Per germline, CDR1 MNHEY and CDR2 SMNVEV (reference sequence). Deletions cut 0 bases from V and 7 bases from J, with 9 bases between. The CDR3 sequence is 14 residues long. Concerning this clone itself: Its antigen is not known.

This chain uses TRBV27 with TRBJ2-2; D is unclear. Sample: PBMCs. This TCR was sampled from a woman aged 18-29 years in good health and CMV-seronegative. Written as DNA, the CDR3 is TGTGCCAGCAGTTTATCCCCGAGAAGCGGGGAGCTGTTTTTT. Protein: CASSLSPRSGELFF.